This TCR beta chain was sequenced during a study of PD-1 blockade in classical Hodgkin lymphoma. On the study more broadly: Nivolumab 3 mg/kg was given intravenously every 2 weeks. Whole-study results and caveats: Relapsed/refractory patients reportedly had lower baseline diversity than newly diagnosed patients. Significantly greater TCR diversity emerged by C4D1 in CD4+ cells but not CD8+ cells.

Documented time point: cycle 4 day 1 (C4D1), after less than 7 weeks of nivolumab. In every patient, relapse followed autologous stem cell transplantation, while exposure to brentuximab vedotin differed. In regard to this clone: The antigen remains undetermined.

Produced via immunoSEQ multiplex PCR; TCRdb's table is partial and in-frame only. The sample has about 20,000 clones, 75% to 85% seen once. The sequencing here drew on peripheral blood mononuclear cells (PBMCs), taken before the fourth cycle of nivolumab. The TCR sequence derives from a human donor with classical Hodgkin lymphoma.

The CDR3 here is CASSEGPGLAPGSSEQFF. DNA of the CDR3: TGTGCCAGCAGCGAGGGCCCCGGACTAGCGCCTGGATCGAGTGAGCAGTTCTTC. This chain links TRBV9 with TRBJ2-1; 9 bases are shared with TRBD2. The CDR3 is 18 residues long. Germline V gives CDR1 SGDLS, CDR2 YYNGEE. V trimming: 3 bases; J trimming: 9 bases; junction bases outside the gene matches: 19.